Sequencing of this TCR beta chain was carried out in a study of T cell responses to AZD1222 COVID-19 vaccine. Study observations and caveats: Possibly, clonal diversity was underestimated; donors were largely white British and included more females. Once two AZD1222 doses were given, Spike-specific TCR breadth and depth went up. Repertoires were sampled only after the peak T cell response.

V was cut by 0 bases and J by 2 bases, with 12 bases left in between. This CDR3 spans 16 amino acids. In germline, CDR1 is SEHNR, CDR2 FQNEAQ (reference sequence). Profiling relied on immunoSEQ multiplex PCR, and the TCRdb table lists in-frame clones only, not all of them. The sample contains approximately 170,000 clones, roughly nine tenths of which appear only once. About this clone itself: As yet, its antigen is unknown.

The J gene is TRBJ2-3, the V gene TRBV7-9; the D gene is possibly TRBD2 (7 bases). The sample was peripheral blood, taken on day 0 of AZD1222 vaccination. This clonotype was obtained from an adult in good health. The CDR3 spells CASSLAGGAYTDTQYF. In nucleotides, the CDR3 is TGTGCCAGCAGCTTAGCTGGGGGGGCCTACACAGATACGCAGTATTTT.